The subject of this entry is one T cell receptor beta chain. Its antigen is as yet unknown. CDR1 LNHNV and CDR2 YYDKDF come from the germline V gene (reference sequence). The CDR3 has 14 amino acids. The junction had 4 bases not matched to a gene; V was cut back by 3 bases and J by 2 bases. Generated by immunoSEQ multiplex PCR, the TCRdb table keeps only in-frame clones and is missing some. The sample includes about 72,000 clones, around 86% of them seen just once. This entry is derived from a study of T cell responses to AZD1222 COVID-19 vaccine. Overall study results and limits: Vaccine-related CD4 TCRs covered spike, predominating at 160-218 and 743-854. Possibly, clonal diversity was underestimated; donors were largely white British and included more females.

The rearrangement joins TRBV15 to TRBJ2-7; TRBD2 aligns across 7 bases. This clonotype was obtained from an adult in good health. This specimen consisted of peripheral blood, obtained on day 0 of AZD1222 vaccination. CDR3: CATSRIGTTYEQYF. CDR3 coding DNA: TGTGCCACCAGCAGGATAGGGACTACCTACGAGCAGTACTTC.